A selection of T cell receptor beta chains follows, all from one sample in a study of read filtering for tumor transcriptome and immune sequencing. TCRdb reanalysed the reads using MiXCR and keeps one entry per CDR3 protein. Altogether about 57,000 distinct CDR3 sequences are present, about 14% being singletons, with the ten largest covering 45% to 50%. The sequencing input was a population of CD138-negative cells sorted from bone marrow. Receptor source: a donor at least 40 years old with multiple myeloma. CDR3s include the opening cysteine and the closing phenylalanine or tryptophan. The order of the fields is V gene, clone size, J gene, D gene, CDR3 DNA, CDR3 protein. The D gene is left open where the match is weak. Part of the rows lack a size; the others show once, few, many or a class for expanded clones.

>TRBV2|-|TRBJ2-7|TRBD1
TGTGCCAGCAGTTTCGGGACAGTTCTTAACTACGAGCAGTACTTC
CASSFGTVLNYEQYF
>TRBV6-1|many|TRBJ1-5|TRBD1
TGTGCCAGCAGCCCCGGACAGGGAGGGAATCAGCCCCAGCATTTT
CASSPGQGGNQPQHF
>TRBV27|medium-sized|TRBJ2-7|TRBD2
TGTGCCAGCAGTTTAACGGCAAGTATAGCGGGAGAAGGCGTCTACGAGCAGTACTTC
CASSLTASIAGEGVYEQYF
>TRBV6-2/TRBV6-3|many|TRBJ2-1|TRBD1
TGTGCCAGCCAGAGACAGGGCGGCAATGAGCAGTTCTTC
CASQRQGGNEQFF
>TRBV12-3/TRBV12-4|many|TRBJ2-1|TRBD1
TGTGCCAGCAGCGGACAGGCGAATGGTGAGCAGTTCTTC
CASSGQANGEQFF
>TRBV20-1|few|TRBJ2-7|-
TGCAGTGCCAGAAAGAATTCCGAGCAGTACTTC
CSARKNSEQYF
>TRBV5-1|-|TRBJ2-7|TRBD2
TGCGCCAGCAGCGAGACCGGGACTAGCTCCTACGAGCAGTACTTC
CASSETGTSSYEQYF
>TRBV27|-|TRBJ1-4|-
TGTGCCAGCAGTTCAAGACGGGAGAATGAAAAACTGTTTTTT
CASSSRRENEKLFF
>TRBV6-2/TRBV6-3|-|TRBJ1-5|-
TGTGCCAGCGGAGGTGCTCAGCCCCAGCATTTT
CASGGAQPQHF
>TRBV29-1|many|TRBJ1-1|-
TGCAGCGTAGACAGCGCGGACACTGAAGCTTTCTTT
CSVDSADTEAFF
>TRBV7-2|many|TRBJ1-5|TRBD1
TGTGCCAGCACCCCGACAGGGAGTGGCAATCAGCCCCAGCATTTT
CASTPTGSGNQPQHF
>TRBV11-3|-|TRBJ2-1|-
TGTGCCAGCAGCTTAGATCGAGACTCCTACAATGAGCAGTTCTTC
CASSLDRDSYNEQFF
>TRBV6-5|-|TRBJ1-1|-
TGTGCCAGCAGAGCCGGGGGCACTGAAGCTTTCTTT
CASRAGGTEAFF
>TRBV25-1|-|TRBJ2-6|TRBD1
TGTGCCAGCAGCCGGACAGGGGTTAACTCTGGGGCCAACGTCCTGACTTTC
CASSRTGVNSGANVLTF
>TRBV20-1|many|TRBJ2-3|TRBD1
TGCAGTGCTAGAGGGGACAGGGAAAGCACAGATACGCAGTATTTT
CSARGDRESTDTQYF
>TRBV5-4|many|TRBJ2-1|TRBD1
TGTGCCAGCAGTCAACCGGGACAGTCCCTTGGGAATGAGCAGTTCTTC
CASSQPGQSLGNEQFF
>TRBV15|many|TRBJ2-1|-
TGTGCCACCAGCAGAGATCTCATGGCGGGAAGCAACCCCAATGAGCAGTTCTTC
CATSRDLMAGSNPNEQFF
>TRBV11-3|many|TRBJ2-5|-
TGTGCCAGCAGCTTATCCGGGAGAAAGGGGGAGACCCAGTACTTC
CASSLSGRKGETQYF
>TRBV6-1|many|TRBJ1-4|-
TGTGCCAGCAGTGAAGTTAAGGGGTCTGGAAAACTGTTTTTT
CASSEVKGSGKLFF
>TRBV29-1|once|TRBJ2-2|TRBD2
TGCAGCGCCCAAGCGGGAGCGAACACCGGGGAGCTGTTTTTT
CSAQAGANTGELFF
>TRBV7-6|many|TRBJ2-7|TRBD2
TGTGCCAGCAGCCTAGGACTAGCGGGAGGGTCCGTGCCCTACGAGCAGTACTTC
CASSLGLAGGSVPYEQYF
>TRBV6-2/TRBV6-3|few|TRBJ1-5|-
TGTGCCAGCAGTTACGCGAGGGCTCAGCCCCTGCATTTT
CASSYARAQPLHF
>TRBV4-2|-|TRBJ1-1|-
TGTGCCAGCAGCCAGGGGGGTGCCACTGAAGCTTTCTTT
CASSQGGATEAFF
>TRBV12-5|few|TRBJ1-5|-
TGTGCTAGTGGTTTGGTACTAGGTGTTCAGCCCCAGCATTTT
CASGLVLGVQPQHF
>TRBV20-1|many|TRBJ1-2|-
TGCAGTGCTAGAGATACAGGCCCTTCCTATGGCTACACCTTC
CSARDTGPSYGYTF
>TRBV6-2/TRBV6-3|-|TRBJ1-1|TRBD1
TGTGCCAGCAGCGCGCAAGGGGGCAGGACTGAAGCTTTCTTT
CASSAQGGRTEAFF
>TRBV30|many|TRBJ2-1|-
TGTGCCTGGAGTGTAGGCGACTACAATGAGCAGTTCTTC
CAWSVGDYNEQFF
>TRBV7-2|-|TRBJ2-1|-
TGTACCAGCAGCTCACAGGTGGGGAGCTACAATGAGCAGTTCTTC
CTSSSQVGSYNEQFF
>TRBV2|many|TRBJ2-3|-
TGTGCCAGCAGCAGGGGGGGACGCACAGATACGCAGTATTTT
CASSRGGRTDTQYF
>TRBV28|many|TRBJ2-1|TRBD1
TGTGCCAGCGGCGGCGGGACAGGGGTATGGGAGCAGTTCTTC
CASGGGTGVWEQFF
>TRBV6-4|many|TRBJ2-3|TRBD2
TGTGCCAGCAGTCTAGCGGGAGATACAGATACGCAGTATTTT
CASSLAGDTDTQYF
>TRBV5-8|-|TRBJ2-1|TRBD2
TGTGCCAGCAGCTCGCCGGGACTACGGAAAGAGCAGTTCTTC
CASSSPGLRKEQFF
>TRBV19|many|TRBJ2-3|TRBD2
TGTGCCAGTAGTATCGCCAGACTAGCTGGGCAGTATTTT
CASSIARLAGQYF
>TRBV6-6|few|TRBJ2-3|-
TGTGCCAGCAGTTACTCGCAAAGGGATGGCCGGGGCACAGATACGCAGTATTTT
CASSYSQRDGRGTDTQYF
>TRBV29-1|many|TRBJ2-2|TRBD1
TGCAGCGTCATGGGACAGGGGAGAGGCGGGGAGCTGTTTTTT
CSVMGQGRGGELFF
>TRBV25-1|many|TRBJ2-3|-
TGTGCCAGCAGCAACGGGCCGATCACAGATACGCAGTATTTT
CASSNGPITDTQYF
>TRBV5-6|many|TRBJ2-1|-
TGTGCCAGCTCCGAAAACAATGAGCAGTTCTTC
CASSENNEQFF
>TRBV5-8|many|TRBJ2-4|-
TGTGCCAGAAGCTTTTGGGGGCGAGAAAAGGACAAAAACATTCAGTACTTC
CARSFWGREKDKNIQYF
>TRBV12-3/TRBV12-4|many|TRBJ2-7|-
TGTGCCAGCAGTGGGGGTTACGAGCAGTACTTC
CASSGGYEQYF
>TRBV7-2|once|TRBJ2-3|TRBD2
TGTGCCAGCAGCTTGGGAGGGAGCGGAAGCACAGATACGCAGTATTTT
CASSLGGSGSTDTQYF
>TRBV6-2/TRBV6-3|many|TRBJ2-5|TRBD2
TGTGCCAGCAGTTACTCGATGGTTTTAGCGGGAGTGGAGACCCAGTACTTC
CASSYSMVLAGVETQYF
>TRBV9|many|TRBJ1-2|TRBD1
TGTGCCAGCAGCGCAGAGCGGGACAGGGGAGGCTATGGCTACACCTTC
CASSAERDRGGYGYTF
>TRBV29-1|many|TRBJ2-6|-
TGCAGCGTTGAAGAACCCCCCCGGACCGGGGCCAACGTCCTGACTTTC
CSVEEPPRTGANVLTF
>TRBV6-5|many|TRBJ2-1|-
TGTGCCAGCAGTTACACTCCCTCCTACAATGAGCAGTTCTTC
CASSYTPSYNEQFF
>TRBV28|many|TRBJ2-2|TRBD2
TGTGCCAGCAGTTTACTTCTAGCGGGGAACACCGGGGAGCTGTTTTTT
CASSLLLAGNTGELFF
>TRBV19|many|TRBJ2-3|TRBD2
TGTGCCAGTAGTCCTTCTAGAGCGGGAGGGCGAGGAGATACGCAGTATTTT
CASSPSRAGGRGDTQYF
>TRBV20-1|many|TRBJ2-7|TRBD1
TGCAGTGCAAACAGGGGGCGGCACGAGCAGTACTTC
CSANRGRHEQYF
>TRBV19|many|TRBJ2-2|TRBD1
TGTGCCAGTAGTGAACAGGGGGCCGCCGGGGAGCTGTTTTTT
CASSEQGAAGELFF
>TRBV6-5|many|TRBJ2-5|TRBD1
TGTGCCAGCAGTTACTGGACAGGGGGCGAGGAGACCCAGTACTTC
CASSYWTGGEETQYF
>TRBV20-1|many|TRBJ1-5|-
TGCAGTGCCAGAGAAGACAGCAATCAGCCCCAGCATTTT
CSAREDSNQPQHF
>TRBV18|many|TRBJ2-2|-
TGTGCCAGCTCACCAGGACAGAACACCGGGGAGCTGTTTTTT
CASSPGQNTGELFF
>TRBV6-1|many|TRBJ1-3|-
TGTGCCAGCAGCGAAAACAGGGATGCAGGAAACACCATATATTTT
CASSENRDAGNTIYF
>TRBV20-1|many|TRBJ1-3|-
TGCAGTGCTAGGGGGACGGATGGAAACACCATATATTTT
CSARGTDGNTIYF